This T cell receptor beta chain was obtained from a study of cytomegalovirus exposure and HLA in healthy donors (TCRdb year 2017). With regard to the full study: An earlier analysis of roughly 630 of the donors reported more than 250 Gb of sequence data and some 100 million unique TCR beta sequences from about 179 million T cells. An early release covering 550 to 650 HLA-typed donors comprised 250 to 350 gigabases of sequencing data and around 80 million unique TCR sequences. Of the roughly 400 genotyped donors, approximately 80% were placed in the genetic ancestry cluster associated with self-reported Caucasian donors. The study aimed to test whether cataloging public T cell receptors could reveal signatures of past pathogen exposure. The study used immunosequencing to profile the T cell repertoires of around 600 subjects and linked those repertoires to cytomegalovirus serostatus. Besides the first cohort of hundreds of subjects, a separate validation cohort made up of 120 or so different subjects was used. The study combined high-throughput TCR immunosequencing, statistical association of individual TCRs with disease status, and machine learning to predict cytomegalovirus infection status. In a later analysis, previously published TCR beta repertoires from 500 to 750 donors were re-analyzed and high-resolution HLA genotyping was added so that TCR occurrence patterns could be studied. The later analysis used no new phenotypic data to find candidate immune exposures, relying instead on TCR beta sequences and their occurrence across donors. In an earlier analysis of a few hundred of the donors, high-throughput TCR beta sequencing was used to judge whether each TCR beta V gene segment behaved as functional or pseudogenic. Donor age, sex, ethnicity and CMV serostatus were compiled together with the repertoire data. A later genetic analysis used genome-wide SNP genotypes for about 65% of the roughly 700 donors, treating that subset as a discovery cohort. Every discovery cohort repertoire had been produced on one sequencing platform. Class I and class II HLA loci were covered by the typing at four-digit resolution. The number of typed donors differed by locus: about 629-640 for A, B, C, DRB1 and DQB1; some 500 for DQA1; 606 for DPA1; and 450 to 480 for DPB1. Because of strong linkage in the cohort, roughly five DR-DQ haplotypes were treated as single units for association and clustering. Among 398 genotyped donors of the cohort, an average of around 240,000 unique TCR beta nucleotide sequences were sequenced per donor, about a sixth of them non-productive.

The library was prepared using the immunoSEQ multiplex PCR assay. The multiplex PCR relied on a mix of 60 forward primers for TCR Vbeta segments and 13 reverse primers for TCR Jbeta segments. The CDR3 region of rearranged TCR beta genes was amplified from genomic DNA with a multiplex PCR assay. On the Illumina HiSeq System, the amplified TCR beta libraries were sequenced as 87-base-pair reads. On the authors' methods: A later analysis tallied around 82 million unique TCR beta chains across the 700 or so repertoires, and approximately 9.9 million of those chains were shared by two or more donors. Raw reads were error-corrected and collapsed into unique sequences by a nearest-neighbor algorithm in which closely related sequences were merged to remove PCR and sequencing errors. Alignment of CDR3 sequences to IMGT reference sequences was used to assign V, D and J gene segments. For a sequence to be retained, a match of at least six nucleotides to both a V gene segment and a J gene segment was required. A rearrangement counted as productive if the CDR3 had no stop codons and remained in frame with V and J, and every other rearrangement counted as non-productive. CDR3 was defined by IMGT convention, running from the second conserved V-encoded cysteine to the conserved J-encoded phenylalanine. The earlier analysis of 500 to 600 of the donors excluded sequences that lacked an unambiguous match to a single V gene segment. An earlier analysis of a few hundred of the donors classified V segments as functional when productive rearrangements were above 56.7% and as segregating when the standard deviation between donors was above 5%. A statistical classification framework was built for diagnosing cytomegalovirus status from the catalog of TCR beta chain sequences. V and J gene assignment, in a later analysis, came from comparing TCR nucleotide sequences with IMGT/GENE-DB human TR gene sequences. A later analysis assigned CDR3 sequences and most-parsimonious VDJ recombination scenarios with the TCRdist pipeline. In a later analysis, every TCR beta chain was defined by the combination of its CDR3 amino acid sequence and its V-gene family, and reads without a unique V-gene family were dropped. In a later analysis, 450 to 600 highly shared, low-generation-probability nucleotide sequences were removed to address suspected cross-contamination and a sequencing artifact. For each public chain, a later analysis derived a clonal expansion index from normalized ranks of inferred template counts within each repertoire. A later analysis computed generation probabilities with a VDJ recombination model fitted to out-of-frame rearrangements, and checked the results against IGoR. In a later analysis, hypergeometric tests were used to score TCR-TCR, TCR-HLA and TCR-CMV co-occurrence, with a repertoire-size bias correction applied to TCR pairs. False discovery rates were estimated in a later analysis by permuting HLA or CMV assignments 20 times. In a later analysis, co-occurring TCRs were grouped using DBSCAN, with TCRdist sequence similarity added in when clustering inside HLA-allele-positive subsets. Repertoires with fewer than 30,000 or more than 120,000 public chains were left out of co-occurrence clustering, as were five repertoires with anomalous nucleotide sharing. TCRdb provides this immuneACCESS table in a form limited to in-frame rearrangements. Some clones are lacking; in checked studies, under half of them reflect an unresolved V gene, and why the rest are absent is not known. That table is the source of V, J and clone size, and D and trimming were worked out from the DNA. A total of about 250,000 clones appear in this sample, about 75% of them only once. In total, the top ten clones hold under 2.5% of the sample.

The cohort comprised fewer than 700 healthy bone marrow donors. At the time of sampling, all cohort members were nominally healthy, though unrecorded immune exposures were likely present. The donor was CMV seronegative and belonged to the group of around 400 seronegative cohort members. A peripheral blood sample was collected from each donor, and TCR beta sequencing was performed on peripheral blood mononuclear cells. Genomic DNA extraction from the blood cell samples was performed with the Qiagen DNeasy Blood Extraction Kit. Reading from cysteine to phenylalanine, the CDR3 counts 15 amino acids. Solely the CDR3 DNA is kept, with 45 bases framed from the first base. Ends trimmed: V by 4 bases, J by 2 bases; bases unmatched to a gene: 4. Taken from the germline V gene, the CDR1 and CDR2 loops are SGDLS and YYNGEE. This clone has just a few counts. Its antigen is not yet known. No base qualities exist here, and no much larger clone lies one base off it.

The full study reports these points: The 87-base-pair reads could not distinguish some IMGT-functional V segments, including TRBV6-2 and TRBV6-3, so those segments were excluded. CMV serostatus was the only immune exposure information available for the cohort. Compared with equally common non-associated chains, HLA-associated TCR beta chains in a later analysis were more clonally expanded and had lower generation probabilities. Because counts were too low, fewer than 20 rarely observed V segments, including chromosome 9 orphons, were excluded from the earlier analysis of some 590 of the donors. An association between a missense DCLRE1C variant and V-gene and J-gene trimming of TCR beta chains was found in a later genetic analysis and replicated in an independent cohort. Roughly uniform sequencing depth across donors was assumed in presence/absence analyses, although this assumption may not hold. A few of the identified cytomegalovirus-associated TCR beta chains were confirmed in vitro to be specific for cytomegalovirus antigens. Compared with the roughly 700-donor mean, donors in an Asian-associated ancestry cluster had fewer N-insertions in productive TCRs, according to a later genetic analysis. A later analysis found that most CMV-associated TCR beta chains appeared HLA-restricted, with HLA associations seemingly driven largely by CMV exposure. At a false discovery rate of 0.05, a later analysis linked 15,000 to 20,000 TCR beta sequences to specific HLA alleles. According to a later analysis, TCR association rates differed among HLA loci, with DRB1 alleles showing the most associated TCRs and HLA-C alleles showing the fewest. Because HLA typing was unavailable for some donors at each locus, only the typed subset was used in association tests. A further reported finding was that TCR beta sequences accurately predicted the HLA-A and HLA-B alleles for most subjects in the first cohort. While some public TCRs were present in many individuals, most TCR sequences turned up only very rarely across donors. In a later analysis, several top co-occurrence clusters were reported to appear linked to parvovirus B19, influenza, CMV and Epstein-Barr virus. Cytomegalovirus status was reported to be diagnosed by the classifier with high specificity and sensitivity in both the original and validation cohorts. The study listed 164 TCR beta chains as associated with cytomegalovirus. Linkage disequilibrium might explain the correlated functional status among segregating V segments, but an unknown experimental factor could not be excluded. The cohort was sequenced for TCR beta chains only, and without alpha or paired-chain data the features that could be detected were limited. When HLA alleles, especially DR and DQ, strongly co-occurred, TCR associations were difficult to assign to individual alleles. An earlier analysis of approximately 570 of the donors showed that most TCR beta V segments appeared in productive rearrangements either about 87% or about 30% of the time, which broadly matched IMGT annotations. The authors suggested that the approach could potentially be extended to other disease states and immunological phenotypes. A cluster of highly shared sequence variants was judged likely to represent a technical artifact of the sequencing pipeline.

This clonotype was obtained from a female donor in good health and CMV-seronegative. The chain was built from TRBV9 and TRBJ2-3; TRBD2 fits 10 bases in the junction. Sequences were obtained from PBMCs. CDR3 reads: CASSPGLADTDTQYF. The DNA is as follows: TGTGCCAGCAGCCCCGGACTAGCGGACACAGATACGCAGTATTTT.